The T cell receptor beta chain described here comes from a study of T cells after yellow fever vaccination (dated by TCRdb to about 2019). For the wider study: Libraries from fractions with low cell numbers were prepared with the SMART-Seq v4 Ultra Low Input RNA kit. Bulk TCR alpha and beta repertoires were sequenced longitudinally to track T-cell clones before and after primary and booster YFV17D yellow fever vaccination. Two healthy male donors, one aged 18 to 30 and one aged 30 to 39 years, were included in the cohort. Blood samples were taken at several timepoints before and after primary and secondary immunization, and bulk PBMC replicates and cell subsets were isolated. The full study reports these points: Because the study included only two donors, the extent to which the findings can be generalized is limited. A small share of clonotypes was detected in both CD4 and CD8 compartments, with the overlap likely arising from convergent recombination. The secondary T-cell response was found to be weaker but faster than the primary response, with a peak reached on day 5 rather than on day 15. After the booster, most clones that had expanded after primary vaccination were detected again (around 95% of CD4 and over 75% of CD8), suggesting broad maintenance of memory. Because abundant contaminating clonotypes from the bulk population could be contained in FACS-sorted repertoires, computational filtering was required.

Including the terminal cysteine and phenylalanine, the CDR3 comprises 14 residues. Only the CDR3 part of the read is kept: 42 bases, read in frame from the first base. V is clipped by 4 bases and J by 0 bases, and the sequence between their germline boundaries is 6 bases long. The germline V gene provides CDR1 SGHTA and CDR2 FQGNSA. TCR cDNA was synthesized by 5'RACE template switching, through which a universal primer site and unique molecular identifiers were introduced. Priming for cDNA synthesis came from both the TCR alpha and TCR beta constant segments. Library amplification involved two PCR steps, and the second step added sample barcodes and sequencing adapters. Sequencing of the libraries was done on either Illumina HiSeq 2500 (2x100 bp) or NovaSeq (2x150 bp). Per the source publication's procedure: Demultiplexing of reads and collapsing into UMI consensus sequences were performed with MIGEC, and V(D)J alignment was carried out with MiXCR. Using edgeR on replicate PBMC samples, clonotypes were called vaccine-responding if FDR was below 0.01 and the log2 fold change was above 5 up to day 15. Each bulk clonotype was labeled CD4 or CD8 based on which sequenced repertoire, CD4 or CD8, contained the clonotype at higher abundance. TCRdb applied fastp at Q25 and MiXCR to the public reads, then kept only in-frame beta chains. Rows are unified per CDR3 protein, each entry keeping the most common DNA and genes. These V and J calls derive from TCRdb rather than the authors' analysis. This sample has approximately 300,000 distinct CDR3 sequences in its table, and under 15% of those were observed once. Around 0.49% of the sample goes to the ten largest clones.

This clonotype was detected only a few times. Its binding antigen is unknown. Base qualities are not at hand, and no much larger clone is one base apart. This specimen's treatment or condition label, per the study, means: live attenuated yellow fever vaccine strain. A standard Ficoll-Paque protocol was used to isolate PBMCs from peripheral blood. CD4 and CD8 T-cell fractions were isolated with Dynabeads CD4 and CD8 positive selection kits. TriZol was used to extract RNA from bulk PBMCs, CD4 and CD8 fractions, and dextramer-positive and dextramer-negative fractions. This material consisted of CD4+ T cells sorted from PBMCs, taken 45 days after the yellow fever booster vaccination. This TCR derives from a man between 25 and 39 years old who received the YFV17D yellow fever vaccine. This sequence uses TRBV7-2 and TRBJ2-2; tentative D gene TRBD2, with 5 bases matching. DNA sequence: TGTGCCAGCAGCTCACTAGCGAACACCGGGGAGCTGTTTTTT. It codes for CASSSLANTGELFF. The full variable domain, completed from the reference TRBV7-2 and TRBJ2-2 proteins outside the CDR3, reads GAGVSQSPSNKVTEKGKDVELRCDPISGHTALYWYRQSLGQGLEFLIYFQGNSAPDKSGLPSDRFSAERTGGSVSTLTIQRTQQEDSAVYLCASSSLANTGELFFGEGSRLTVL.